The entry that follows covers one TCR beta chain sequence. Its antigen is not known. CDR3 length equals 13 residues. Germline values: CDR1 WNHNN, CDR2 SYGVQD (reference sequence). V lost 7 bases and J lost 7, with 14 bases in between. Measured with immunoSEQ multiplex PCR; TCRdb has only the in-frame clones, and not every one. The sample gives 150,000 to 200,000 clones, roughly 86% of which show up once; 4% to 4.5% is in the top ten. The sample comes from a study of cytomegalovirus exposure and HLA in healthy donors. Study findings and constraints: While the bulk of TCR sequences proved rare, some public TCRs turned up in many donors.

Sequencing input: PBMCs. The chain uses TRBV10-1 and TRBJ2-1; no firm D call. The TCR comes from a man aged 18 to 35 in good health and CMV-seropositive. CDR3: CASTLGALNEQFF. Written as DNA, the CDR3 is TGCGCCAGCACCCTCGGAGCGCTGAATGAGCAGTTCTTC.